This T cell receptor beta chain was observed in a study of beta chain features in type 1 diabetes. Study findings and constraints: VDJ junctions from patients with type 1 diabetes contained fewer insertions and more deletions. Within each of all four CD4+ subsets, Type 1 diabetes patients had TCRB CDR3s that were moderately but significantly shorter.

Every bit of the isolated RNA underwent reverse transcription, so sequencing read expressed TCRB transcripts. This table comes from immunoSEQ multiplex PCR, and its TCRdb copy is limited to in-frame clones, with some not included. This sample has 550,000 to 850,000 clones, with around an eighth found just once. In this sample, this clone turned up a few times. Its target is unknown. The source material was naive CD4+ T cells from blood. The receptor's source is a man between 18 and 35 years old with type 1 diabetes.

CDR3 DNA: TGTGCCAGCAGCTCCTCGGGACAGCAGTACAATGAGCAGTTCTTC. This codes for CASSSSGQQYNEQFF. The V gene is TRBV5-4, the J gene TRBJ2-1; 7 nucleotides line up with TRBD1. Germline CDR1 and CDR2: SGHNT and YYREEE (reference sequence). CDR3 size: 15 residues. Unmatched junction bases numbered 7, after V lost 3 bases and J lost 4 bases.